Each of the 25 T cell receptor beta chains below was sequenced from the same sample in a study of early stage breast cancer tumors. Libraries were prepared by immunoSEQ multiplex PCR; TCRdb keeps only in-frame clonotypes and omits some of them. The sample includes approximately 75,000 clones, 75% to 90% of them seen just once. Input material: blood. The receptors here all came from a person in their 40s with breast cancer.

The chain recombines TRBV5-1 with TRBJ2-3; 8 bases agree with TRBD1. The trim removed 2 bases at V and 0 bases at J, leaving 2 bases unmatched. The germline V gene has CDR1 SGHRS and CDR2 YFSETQ. CDR3 size: 15 residues. For the CDR3, the DNA is TGCGCCAGCAGCTTACAGGGGGGCAGCACAGATACGCAGTATTTT. It codes for CASSLQGGSTDTQYF.

The gene calls are TRBV10-3 and TRBJ2-3, with unresolved D. Germline CDR1 and CDR2: ENHRY and SYGVKD. V was shortened by 6 bases and J by 6 bases, with 16 bases between the two germline ends. The CDR3 consists of 14 residues. CDR3 DNA sequence: TGTGCCATCAGGCAGAATCCGGGTTCGGATACGCAGTATTTT. Translating gives CAIRQNPGSDTQYF.

The chain uses TRBV28 and TRBJ1-5; 11 nucleotides agree with TRBD1. The CDR3 spans 15 residues. V lost 7 bases and J lost 6; bases outside the gene matches: 8. Germline V gene data show CDR1 as MDHEN and CDR2 as SYDVKM. The CDR3 sequence: CASIEGQGARQPQHF. CDR3 nucleotide sequence: TGTGCCAGCATAGAAGGACAGGGGGCTCGTCAGCCCCAGCATTTT. Combining the CDR3 with reference TRBV28 and TRBJ1-5 gives the whole variable domain DVKVTQSSRYLVKRTGEKVFLECVQDMDHENMFWYRQDPGLGLRLIYFSYDVKMKEKGDIPEGYSVSREKKERFSLILESASTNQTSMYLCASIEGQGARQPQHFGDGTRLSIL.

J is TRBJ1-1 and V is TRBV10-1; no clear D. CDR1 and CDR2 from the germline V gene are WNHNN and SYGVQD (reference sequence). The CDR3 runs 11 residues. Trimming removed 5 bases at V and 8 bases at J, with 9 bases between. The CDR3 nucleotides are TGCGCCAGCAGTCCTTGGGGAGAAGCTTTCTTT. It is translated as CASSPWGEAFF.

This rearrangement joins TRBV10-3 to TRBJ2-4; tentatively, D is TRBD1 (6 bases). V was pared by 11 bases and J by 16 bases, with 15 bases between. The CDR3 runs to 9 residues. CDR1 ENHRY and CDR2 SYGVKD come from the germline V gene. The CDR3 DNA reads as TGTGCCGAACAGGGTTTAACTTACTTC. Translation: CAEQGLTYF.

The chain uses TRBV11-2 and TRBJ1-1; D perhaps matches TRBD1 (5 bases). Germline values: CDR1 SGHAT, CDR2 FQNNGV. Trimming removed 0 bases at V and 1 base at J, with 12 bases between. The CDR3 totals 16 residues. CDR3 protein: CASSLDRGMGNTEAFF. CDR3 DNA sequence: TGTGCCAGCAGCTTAGATCGGGGCATGGGGAACACTGAAGCTTTCTTT.

The rearrangement uses TRBV19 and TRBJ1-1; the D gene is possibly TRBD1 (6 bases). Germline lookup yields CDR1 LNHDA and CDR2 SQIVND (reference sequence). The CDR3 has 13 amino acids. Trimming took off 8 bases at V and 0 bases at J, with 10 bases between the two ends. CDR3 protein: CASSTGLNTEAFF. CDR3 DNA: TGTGCCAGTTCTACAGGGCTGAACACTGAAGCTTTCTTT.

The V and J genes are TRBV19 and TRBJ2-5; D is uncertain. The CDR3 extends over 13 amino acids. Germline V gives CDR1 LNHDA, CDR2 SQIVND (reference sequence). The V end lost 4 bases, the J end lost 1 base, and 7 bases lay between the germline ends. CDR3 DNA sequence: TGTGCCAGTAGTAGGCAGGCCCAAGAGACCCAGTACTTC. It is translated as CASSRQAQETQYF.

This clone was detected only a few times. The chain uses TRBV21-1 and TRBJ2-7; the DNA was not used to check the table's D call, TRBD1. TRBV21-1 counts as a pseudogene. This CDR3 is 13 amino acids long. CDR3: CASKATESYEQYF. In DNA form, the CDR3 reads TGTGCCAGCAAAGCGACAGAGTCCTACGAGCAGTACTTC.

The genes are TRBV12-5 and TRBJ1-1; D is uncertain. V lost 6 bases to trimming and J lost 0 bases, with 14 bases between them. The germline CDR1 and CDR2 sequences are LGHNT and FRNRAP. The CDR3 runs to 15 residues. The CDR3, as DNA: TGTGCTAGTGGATATGGTGGAAGCATGAACACTGAAGCTTTCTTT. It is translated as CASGYGGSMNTEAFF.

This clone was found once. The chain couples TRBV15 to TRBJ1-5; D ambiguous. The germline V gene has CDR1 LNHNV and CDR2 YYDKDF (reference sequence). V gave up 1 base and J gave up 4 bases, with 11 bases separating them. The CDR3 sequence is 15 residues long. This CDR3 is CATSRVGGLNQPQHF. Written as DNA, the CDR3 is TGTGCCACCAGCAGAGTCGGCGGATTAAATCAGCCCCAGCATTTT.

The V and J genes are TRBV29-1 and TRBJ2-7; 7 bases line up with TRBD1. In germline, CDR1 is SQVTM, CDR2 ANQGSEA. Losses at the gene ends were 7 bases for V and 2 bases for J; bases not matched to a gene: 2. This CDR3 has 11 residues. This CDR3 is CSAGTAYEQYF. The CDR3 nucleotides are TGCAGCGCCGGGACAGCCTACGAGCAGTACTTC.

The chain is built from TRBV20-1 and TRBJ2-3; 8 bases line up with TRBD2. The CDR3 extends over 11 amino acids. With V trimmed by 5 bases and J by 8 bases, 3 bases remained unmatched. Germline assignment: CDR1 DFQATT and CDR2 SNEGSKA (reference sequence). CDR3 protein: CSAGTRGTQYF. The DNA for the CDR3 is TGCAGTGCTGGGACTAGGGGTACGCAGTATTTT.

The CDR3 is CASSQDHGGRQPQHF. The CDR3, as DNA: TGCGCCAGCAGCCAAGATCACGGGGGCCGACAGCCCCAGCATTTT. This sequence joins TRBV4-1 and TRBJ1-5, with D tentatively TRBD1 (6 bases). The germline V gene has CDR1 MGHRA and CDR2 YSYEKL. Trimming left V 0 bases short and J 7 bases short, with 13 bases between. The CDR3 totals 15 residues.

On this clone: At one end the junction does not follow the germline gene, possibly because of a read error. The gene calls are TRBV6-1 and TRBJ2-7; TRBD2 matches at 8 bases. The germline CDR1 and CDR2 sequences are MNHNS and SASEGT. This CDR3 comprises 15 residues. As DNA, the CDR3 is TGTGCCAGCAGTGGTATGAGCGGGAGCTCCAACGAGCAGTACTTC. This translates into CASSGMSGSSNEQYF.

CDR3 sequence reads: CASSPSDTRRRTEAFF. The CDR3 DNA reads as TGTGCCAGCAGCCCAAGCGATACCCGGAGGCGGACTGAAGCTTTCTTT. The V and J genes are TRBV7-2 and TRBJ1-1; no firm D call. From germline, CDR1 is SGHTA and CDR2 FQGNSA. With 5 bases removed from V and 5 bases from J, the gap between germline ends came to 21 bases. The CDR3 is 16 residues long.

V is TRBV10-2 and J is TRBJ1-3; D is unclear. The germline CDR1 and CDR2 sequences are WSHSY and SAAADI. Trimming removed 6 bases from V and 0 bases from J, with 15 bases in between. CDR3 length equals 16 residues. The CDR3 DNA is TGCGCCAGCAGCTATTCCCCCGGCAGCTCTGGAAACACCATATATTTT. Translating gives CASSYSPGSSGNTIYF.

The CDR3 is CASSQDGVRGVNNEQYF. The CDR3 region has the DNA TGCGCCAGCAGCCAAGATGGGGTCAGGGGAGTAAATAACGAGCAGTACTTC. The chain has TRBV4-1 and TRBJ2-7, with D maybe TRBD1 (6 bases). V lost 0 bases and J lost 5, with 20 bases in between. CDR1 is MGHRA, CDR2 YSYEKL, per germline. This CDR3 comprises 17 residues.

The V gene is TRBV28, the J gene TRBJ2-1, with D tentatively TRBD1 (5 bases). Germline CDR1 MDHEN, CDR2 SYDVKM. The V and J ends lost 2 bases and 7 bases respectively, with 9 bases between them. The CDR3 runs to 13 residues. CDR3 DNA sequence: TGTGCCAGCAGTTTACAGGGTGGTAATGAGCAGTTCTTC. Its translation: CASSLQGGNEQFF. Full variable domain (remainder filled in from reference TRBV28 and TRBJ2-1): DVKVTQSSRYLVKRTGEKVFLECVQDMDHENMFWYRQDPGLGLRLIYFSYDVKMKEKGDIPEGYSVSREKKERFSLILESASTNQTSMYLCASSLQGGNEQFFGPGTRLTVL.

This chain connects TRBV13 to TRBJ1-3; weak D call: TRBD1 (5 bases). The CDR3 is 16 amino acids. In germline, CDR1 is PRHDT, CDR2 FYEKMQ (reference sequence). V was shortened by 0 bases and J by 0 bases, with 9 bases between the two germline ends. The CDR3 reads CASSLGPQGSGNTIYF. For the CDR3, the DNA is TGTGCCAGCAGCTTAGGACCCCAGGGCTCTGGAAACACCATATATTTT.

The V call is TRBV19, the J call TRBJ2-2; 7 nucleotides line up with TRBD2. The CDR3 loop spans 14 amino acids. Germline V gene data show CDR1 as LNHDA and CDR2 as SQIVND (reference sequence). The junction had 2 bases not matched to a gene; V was cut back by 4 bases and J by 3 bases. Here the CDR3 DNA reads TGTGCCAGTAGTAGGCTAGCGGACACCGGGGAGCTGTTTTTT. Protein product: CASSRLADTGELFF. Drawing the rest from reference TRBV19 and TRBJ2-2, the complete variable domain is DGGITQSPKYLFRKEGQNVTLSCEQNLNHDAMYWYRQDPGQGLRLIYYSQIVNDFQKGDIAEGYSVSREKKESFPLTVTSAQKNPTAFYLCASSRLADTGELFFGEGSRLTVL.

V is TRBV10-3 and J is TRBJ2-7; 10 bases agree with TRBD1. The V gene's germline CDR1 is ENHRY and CDR2 SYGVKD. The length of the CDR3 is 13 residues. Losses at the gene ends were 10 bases for V and 0 bases for J; bases not matched to a gene: 3. The CDR3 sequence is CATRDRGSYEQYF. DNA of the CDR3: TGTGCCACGAGGGACAGGGGCTCCTACGAGCAGTACTTC.

The chain carries TRBV5-4 and TRBJ2-7; the match to TRBD2 covers 12 bases. Germline assignment: CDR1 SGHNT and CDR2 YYREEE (reference sequence). The CDR3 has 16 residues. After removal of 4 bases from V and 0 bases from J, the junction contained 5 bases not matched to a gene. The chain's CDR3 is CASSAGLAGSSYEQYF. CDR3 DNA sequence: TGTGCCAGCAGCGCTGGACTAGCGGGGAGCTCCTACGAGCAGTACTTC. Looking up the rest from reference TRBV5-4 and TRBJ2-7 gives the full variable domain: ETGVTQSPTHLIKTRGQQVTLRCSSQSGHNTVSWYQQALGQGPQFIFQYYREEENGRGNFPPRFSGLQFPNYSSELNVNALELDDSALYLCASSAGLAGSSYEQYFGPGTRLTVT.

The V call is TRBV19, the J call TRBJ2-5; 8 nucleotides line up with TRBD2. V was pared by 4 bases and J by 2 bases, with 3 bases of the junction left unmatched. Germline V gene lookup returns CDR1 LNHDA and CDR2 SQIVND (reference sequence). The CDR3 has 14 residues. The chain's CDR3 is CASSTIAGQETQYF. DNA of the CDR3: TGTGCCAGTAGTACTATAGCGGGACAAGAGACCCAGTACTTC. The full variable domain, its missing parts supplied by reference TRBV19 and TRBJ2-5, is DGGITQSPKYLFRKEGQNVTLSCEQNLNHDAMYWYRQDPGQGLRLIYYSQIVNDFQKGDIAEGYSVSREKKESFPLTVTSAQKNPTAFYLCASSTIAGQETQYFGPGTRLLVL.

This sequence joins TRBV4-2 and TRBJ2-6; D is unclear. Germline-derived CDR1 and CDR2 are LGHNA and YNFKEQ. The CDR3 is 16 residues long. Trimming left V 1 base short and J 1 base short, with 8 bases between. CDR3 sequence (DNA): TGTGCCAGCAGCCAAGTGGATGGATCTGGGGCCAACGTCCTGACTTTC. Encoded protein: CASSQVDGSGANVLTF.